This TCR beta chain was recovered during a study of identical twins. Whole-study findings and limits: Excess twin sharing in beta out-of-frame sequences was weaker. With monozygotic twins, out-of-frame TCR alpha sharing exceeded what models estimated.

This clonotype occurred a few times. Its antigen remains unknown. Trimming shortened V by 0 bases and J by 7 bases, and 13 bases separated the two germline ends. The CDR3 has 15 residues. Per germline, CDR1 SGHRS and CDR2 YFSETQ. MiXCR, applied by TCRdb to the 5' RACE reads, yields one record per CDR3 protein. The table lists 500,000 or so distinct CDR3 sequences, 14% of them singletons, with 0.8% to 1% in the top ten. The data were also submitted as part of a second study, on yellow fever vaccine responses in identical twins.

The clonotype was recovered from a woman between 18 and 29 years old in good health. The chain uses TRBV5-1 and TRBJ1-4; D gene ambiguous. The source material was CD4+ T cells sorted from blood. DNA for the CDR3: TGCGCCAGCAGCTTGGGGAGGGCGACGCGTGAAAAACTGTTTTTT. This encodes CASSLGRATREKLFF. Complete variable domain (other parts from reference TRBV5-1 and TRBJ1-4): KAGVTQTPRYLIKTRGQQVTLSCSPISGHRSVSWYQQTPGQGLQFLFEYFSETQRNKGNFPGRFSGRQFSNSRSEMNVSTLELGDSALYLCASSLGRATREKLFFGSGTQLSVL.